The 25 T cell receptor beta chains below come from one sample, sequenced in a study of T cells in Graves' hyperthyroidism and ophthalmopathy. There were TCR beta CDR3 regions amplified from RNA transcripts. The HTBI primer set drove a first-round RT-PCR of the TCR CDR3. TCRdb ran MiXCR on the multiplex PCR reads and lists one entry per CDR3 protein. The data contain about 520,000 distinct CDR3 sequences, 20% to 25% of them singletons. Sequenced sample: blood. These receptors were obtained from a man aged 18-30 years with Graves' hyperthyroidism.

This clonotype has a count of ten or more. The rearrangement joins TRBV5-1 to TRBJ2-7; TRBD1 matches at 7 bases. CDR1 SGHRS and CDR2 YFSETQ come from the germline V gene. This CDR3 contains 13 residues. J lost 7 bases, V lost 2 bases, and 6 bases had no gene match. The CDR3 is CASSFEGAWEQYF. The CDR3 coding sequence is TGCGCCAGCAGCTTTGAGGGGGCCTGGGAGCAGTACTTC.

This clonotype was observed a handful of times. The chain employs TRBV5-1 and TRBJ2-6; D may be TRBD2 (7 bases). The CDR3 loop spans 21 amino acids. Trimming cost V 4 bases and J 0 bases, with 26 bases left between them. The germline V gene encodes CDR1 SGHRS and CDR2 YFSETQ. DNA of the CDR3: TGCGCCAGCAGCAGCAAGAGGGGGGGTGGCCTATGGGTCTCTGGGGCCAACGTCCTGACTTTC. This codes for CASSSKRGGGLWVSGANVLTF. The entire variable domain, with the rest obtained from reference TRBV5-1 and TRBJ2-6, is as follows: KAGVTQTPRYLIKTRGQQVTLSCSPISGHRSVSWYQQTPGQGLQFLFEYFSETQRNKGNFPGRFSGRQFSNSRSEMNVSTLELGDSALYLCASSSKRGGGLWVSGANVLTFGAGSRLTVL.

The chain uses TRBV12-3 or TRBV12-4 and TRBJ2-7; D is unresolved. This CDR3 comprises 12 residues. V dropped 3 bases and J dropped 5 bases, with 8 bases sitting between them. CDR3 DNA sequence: TGTGCCAGCAGTTTGTGGAGCGACGAGCAGTACTTC. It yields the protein CASSLWSDEQYF.

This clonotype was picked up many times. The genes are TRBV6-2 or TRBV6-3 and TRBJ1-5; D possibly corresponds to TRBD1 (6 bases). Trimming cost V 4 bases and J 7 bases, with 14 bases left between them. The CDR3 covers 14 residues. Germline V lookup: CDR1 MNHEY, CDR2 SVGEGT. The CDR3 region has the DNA TGTGCCAGCAGTTCGAACAGGGTAGGACAGCCCCAGCATTTT. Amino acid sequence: CASSSNRVGQPQHF.

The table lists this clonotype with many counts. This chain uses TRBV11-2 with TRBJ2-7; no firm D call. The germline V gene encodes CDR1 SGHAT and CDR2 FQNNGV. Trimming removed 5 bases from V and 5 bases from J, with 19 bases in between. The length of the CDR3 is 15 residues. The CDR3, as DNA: TGTGCCAGCAGCCCAGGCCCAATCCCATGGGACGAGCAGTACTTC. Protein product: CASSPGPIPWDEQYF.

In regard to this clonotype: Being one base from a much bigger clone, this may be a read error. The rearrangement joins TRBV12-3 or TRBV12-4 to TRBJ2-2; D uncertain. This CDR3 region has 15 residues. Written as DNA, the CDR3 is TGTTCCAGCAGCCCTGCCCCACGGTCCACCGGGGAGCTGTTTTTT. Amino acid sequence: CSSSPAPRSTGELFF.

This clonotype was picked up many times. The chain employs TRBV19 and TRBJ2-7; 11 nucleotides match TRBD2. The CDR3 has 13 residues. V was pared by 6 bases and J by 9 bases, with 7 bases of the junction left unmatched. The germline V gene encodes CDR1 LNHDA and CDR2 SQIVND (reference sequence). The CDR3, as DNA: TGTGCCAGTAGCGCCGGGACTAGCGGTGCGCAGTACTTC. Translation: CASSAGTSGAQYF.

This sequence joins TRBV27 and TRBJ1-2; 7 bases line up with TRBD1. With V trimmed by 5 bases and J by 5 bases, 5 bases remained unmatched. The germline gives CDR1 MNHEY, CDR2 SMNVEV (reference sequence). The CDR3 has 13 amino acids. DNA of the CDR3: TGTGCCAGCAGTGATCAACAGGGGTATGGCTACACCTTC. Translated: CASSDQQGYGYTF.

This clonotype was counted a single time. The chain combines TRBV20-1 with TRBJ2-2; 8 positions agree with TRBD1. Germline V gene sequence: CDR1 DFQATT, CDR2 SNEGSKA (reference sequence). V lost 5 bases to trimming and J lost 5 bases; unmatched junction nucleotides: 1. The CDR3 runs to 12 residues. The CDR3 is CSAGQGTGELFF. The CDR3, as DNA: TGCAGTGCTGGACAGGGAACCGGGGAGCTGTTTTTT.

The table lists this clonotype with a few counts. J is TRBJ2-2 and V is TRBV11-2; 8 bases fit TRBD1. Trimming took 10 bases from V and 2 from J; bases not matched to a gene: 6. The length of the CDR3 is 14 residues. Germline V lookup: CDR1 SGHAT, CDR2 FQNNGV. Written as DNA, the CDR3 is TGTGCCACGTCGACAGGGGCTAACACCGGGGAGCTGTTTTTT. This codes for CATSTGANTGELFF.

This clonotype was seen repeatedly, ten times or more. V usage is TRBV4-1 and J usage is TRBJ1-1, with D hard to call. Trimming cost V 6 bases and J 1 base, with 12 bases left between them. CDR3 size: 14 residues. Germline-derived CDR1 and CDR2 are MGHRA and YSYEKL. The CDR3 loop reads CASRNQVRNTEAFF. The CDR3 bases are TGCGCCAGCAGGAATCAGGTTCGGAACACTGAAGCTTTCTTT.

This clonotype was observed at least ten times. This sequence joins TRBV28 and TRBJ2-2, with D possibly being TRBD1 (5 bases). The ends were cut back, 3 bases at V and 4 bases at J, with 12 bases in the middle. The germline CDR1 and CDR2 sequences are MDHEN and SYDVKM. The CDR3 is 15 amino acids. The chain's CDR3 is CASSLGLRSTGELFF. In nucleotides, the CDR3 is TGTGCCAGCAGTTTGGGGCTGCGGTCCACCGGGGAGCTGTTTTTT.

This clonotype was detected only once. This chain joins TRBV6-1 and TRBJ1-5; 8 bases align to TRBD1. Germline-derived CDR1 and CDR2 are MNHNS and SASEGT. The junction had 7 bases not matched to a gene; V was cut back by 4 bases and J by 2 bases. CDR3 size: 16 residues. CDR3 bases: TGTGCCAGCAGTGGACGGACAGGGTTTGGCAATCAGCCCCAGCATTTT. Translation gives CASSGRTGFGNQPQHF.

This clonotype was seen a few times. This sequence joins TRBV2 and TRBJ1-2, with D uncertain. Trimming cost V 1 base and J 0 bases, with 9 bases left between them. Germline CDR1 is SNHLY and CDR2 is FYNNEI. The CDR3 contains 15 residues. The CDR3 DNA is TGTGCCAGCAGTGAAGAACGGGAGACTAACTATGGCTACACCTTC. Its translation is CASSEERETNYGYTF.

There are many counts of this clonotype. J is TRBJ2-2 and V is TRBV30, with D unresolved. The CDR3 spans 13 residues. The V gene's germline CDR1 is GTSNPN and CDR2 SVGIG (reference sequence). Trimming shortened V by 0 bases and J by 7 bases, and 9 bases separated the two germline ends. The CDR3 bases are TGTGCCTGGAGTGTACGCGACGGCGGGGAGCTGTTTTTT. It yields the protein CAWSVRDGGELFF.

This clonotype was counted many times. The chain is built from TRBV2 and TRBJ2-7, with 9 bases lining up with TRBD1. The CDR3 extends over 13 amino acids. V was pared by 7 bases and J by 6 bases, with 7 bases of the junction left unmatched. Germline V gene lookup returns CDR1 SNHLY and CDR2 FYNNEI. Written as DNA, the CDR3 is TGTGCCAGCACTAACCTGGACAGGGGCGAGCAGTACTTC. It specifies CASTNLDRGEQYF.

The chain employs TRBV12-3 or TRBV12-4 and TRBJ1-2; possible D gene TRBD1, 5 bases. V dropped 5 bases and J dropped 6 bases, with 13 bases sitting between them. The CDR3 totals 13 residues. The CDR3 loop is CASSPPPRDGYTF. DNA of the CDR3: TGTGCCAGCAGTCCCCCCCCCAGGGATGGCTACACCTTC.

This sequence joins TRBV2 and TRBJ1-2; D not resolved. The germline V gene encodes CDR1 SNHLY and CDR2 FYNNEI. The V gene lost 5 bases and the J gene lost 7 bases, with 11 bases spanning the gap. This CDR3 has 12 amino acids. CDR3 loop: CASSFGGLGYTF. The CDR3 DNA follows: TGTGCCAGCAGTTTTGGAGGTCTTGGCTACACCTTC.

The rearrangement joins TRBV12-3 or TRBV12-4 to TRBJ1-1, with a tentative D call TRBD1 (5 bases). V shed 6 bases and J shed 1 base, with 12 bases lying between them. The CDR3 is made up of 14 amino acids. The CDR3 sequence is CASSRRGRNTEAFF. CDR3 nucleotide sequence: TGTGCCAGCAGCCGCCGGGGCAGGAACACTGAAGCTTTCTTT.

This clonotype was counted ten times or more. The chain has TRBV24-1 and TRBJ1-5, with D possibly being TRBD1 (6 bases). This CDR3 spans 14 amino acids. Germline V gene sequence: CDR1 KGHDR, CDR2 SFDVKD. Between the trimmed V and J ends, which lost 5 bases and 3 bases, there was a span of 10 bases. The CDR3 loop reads CATSVGGPNQPQHF. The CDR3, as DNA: TGTGCCACCAGTGTAGGGGGGCCCAATCAGCCCCAGCATTTT.

DNA for the CDR3: TGTGCCAGTATTGGCCCGGGTAGCGTCGGAGGAAACACCATATATTTT. It is translated as CASIGPGSVGGNTIYF. The chain combines TRBV19 with TRBJ1-3; D is unclear. Germline-derived CDR1 and CDR2 are LNHDA and SQIVND (reference sequence). This CDR3 region has 16 residues. V gave up 7 bases and J gave up 4 bases, with 20 bases separating them.

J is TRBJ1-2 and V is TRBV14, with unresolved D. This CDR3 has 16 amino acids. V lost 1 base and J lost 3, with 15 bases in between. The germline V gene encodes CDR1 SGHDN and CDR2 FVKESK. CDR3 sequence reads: CASSQAKRNRDYGYTF. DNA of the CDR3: TGTGCCAGCAGCCAAGCCAAAAGGAACCGGGACTATGGCTACACCTTC.

The CDR3 bases are TGTGCCAGCAGTTTAAGTGCGGGACTAGTCACTGAGCAGTTCTTC. Protein sequence: CASSLSAGLVTEQFF. The V and J genes are TRBV12-3 or TRBV12-4 and TRBJ2-1, with 8 bases aligning to TRBD2. V was pared by 2 bases and J by 9 bases, with 9 bases of the junction left unmatched. CDR3 length: 15 residues.

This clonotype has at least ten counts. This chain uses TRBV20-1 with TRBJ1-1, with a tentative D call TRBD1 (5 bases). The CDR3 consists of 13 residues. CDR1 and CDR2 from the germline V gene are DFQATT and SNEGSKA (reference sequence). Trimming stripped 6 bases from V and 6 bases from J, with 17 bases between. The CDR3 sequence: CSAVAGADAEAFF. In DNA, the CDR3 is TGCAGTGCAGTAGCTGGGGCGGACGCTGAAGCTTTCTTT.

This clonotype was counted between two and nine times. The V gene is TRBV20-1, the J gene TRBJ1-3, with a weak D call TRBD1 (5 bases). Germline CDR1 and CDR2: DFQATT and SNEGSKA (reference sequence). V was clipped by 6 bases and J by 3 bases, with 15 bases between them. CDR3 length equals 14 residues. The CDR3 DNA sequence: TGCAGTGCCACCGGGGGGTCGAGTGGAAACACCATATATTTT. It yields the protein CSATGGSSGNTIYF.